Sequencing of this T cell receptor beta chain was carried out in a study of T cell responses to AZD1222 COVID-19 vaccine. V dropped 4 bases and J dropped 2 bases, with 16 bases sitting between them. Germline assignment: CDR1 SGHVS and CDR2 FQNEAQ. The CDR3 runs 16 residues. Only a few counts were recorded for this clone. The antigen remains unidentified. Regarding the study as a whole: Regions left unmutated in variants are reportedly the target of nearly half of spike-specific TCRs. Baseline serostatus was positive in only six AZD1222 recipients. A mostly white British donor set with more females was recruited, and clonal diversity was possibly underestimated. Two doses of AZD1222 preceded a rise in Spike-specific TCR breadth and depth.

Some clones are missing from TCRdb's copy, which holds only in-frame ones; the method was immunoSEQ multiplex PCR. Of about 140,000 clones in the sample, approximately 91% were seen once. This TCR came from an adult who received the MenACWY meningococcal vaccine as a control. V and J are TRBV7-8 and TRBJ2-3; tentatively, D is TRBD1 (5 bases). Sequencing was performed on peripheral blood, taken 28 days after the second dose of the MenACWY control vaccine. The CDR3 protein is CASSWRQRRSTDTQYF. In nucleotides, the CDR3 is TGTGCCAGCAGCTGGCGACAGCGACGATCCACAGATACGCAGTATTTT.